This T cell receptor beta chain is drawn from a study of post-analysis software for immune sequencing data. About the research overall: Relapsing-remitting, secondary progressive and progressive-relapsing multiple sclerosis courses were included. Overall study results and limits: Among multiple sclerosis patients, normalized Chao1 diversity was significantly below that of controls. Strong co-clustering by F measure linked samples that shared a preparation batch. Controls showed lower frequencies than patients for roughly five TRBV segments, and TRBV5-6, TRBV5-1 and TRBV20-1 were among these.

Trimming stripped 5 bases from V and 6 bases from J, with 17 bases between. Germline lookup yields CDR1 SGHTA and CDR2 FQGNSA. This CDR3 has 14 amino acids. Every TCR beta cDNA library bore unique molecular identifiers. There were about 0.95 to 11 million T cells, and roughly 0.5 million cDNA molecules came from them. TCRdb redid the calling of the PCR reads with MiXCR, one entry per CDR3 protein. Counted here are 250,000 to 300,000 distinct CDR3 sequences, 35% to 40% occurring once; the ten biggest clones make up 4% to 6%. As concerns this clonotype: Its specificity is unknown.

Sequencing was done on a sample of blood. This clonotype was obtained from a girl between 10 and 17 years old with multiple sclerosis. The chain carries TRBV7-2 and TRBJ2-7; D perhaps matches TRBD2 (6 bases). CDR3 region: CASSQNGGAGEQYF. The CDR3 coding sequence is TGTGCCAGCAGCCAGAACGGAGGGGCGGGCGAGCAGTACTTC.